One and the same sample provided the 5 T cell receptor beta chains below, sequenced in a study of T-cell memory formation after mild COVID-19. Each CDR3 protein gets one entry after TCRdb re-called the 5' RACE reads with MiXCR. The table lists under 400,000 distinct CDR3 sequences, 28% of them singletons. Source material: PBMCs or a T cell subset sorted from them (not recorded which). The receptors were gathered from an adult woman who had mild COVID-19 (a few samples of this study predate the infection). Cell type and time point are not known.

CDR3 residues: CASSPKREDSYNEQFF. CDR3 sequence (DNA): TGTGCCAGCAGCCCAAAGCGGGAGGACTCCTACAATGAGCAGTTCTTC. This chain uses TRBV7-2 with TRBJ2-1; 9 positions agree with TRBD2. The CDR3 length is 16 residues. The V and J ends lost 5 bases and 0 bases, in that order; junction bases with no gene match: 5. Looked up from germline, CDR1 is SGHTA and CDR2 is FQGNSA.

This rearrangement joins TRBV12-3 or TRBV12-4 to TRBJ2-3; 13 bases map to TRBD2. The CDR3 spans 17 residues. Trimming took 6 bases from V and 1 from J; bases not matched to a gene: 7. The CDR3 region is CASRKLAGGPGTDTQYF. The CDR3 bases are TGTGCCAGCAGAAAACTAGCGGGAGGGCCGGGCACAGATACGCAGTATTTT.

This chain links TRBV20-1 with TRBJ2-1; 8 positions agree with TRBD2. Trimming cost V 2 bases and J 8 bases; bases outside gene matches: 8. CDR1 is DFQATT, CDR2 SNEGSKA, per germline (reference sequence). This CDR3 has 14 amino acids. The CDR3 nucleotides are TGCAGTGCTAGAATTCCCGCGGGAGGTCATGAGCAGTTCTTC. Translated: CSARIPAGGHEQFF.

The rearrangement joins TRBV20-1 to TRBJ2-2; the D gene could be TRBD1 or TRBD2 (6 bases each). The germline CDR1 and CDR2 sequences are DFQATT and SNEGSKA (reference sequence). V was cut by 6 bases and J by 2 bases, with 19 bases left in between. This CDR3 contains 16 residues. The CDR3, as DNA: TGCAGTGCCAGAAGGAGGGGGAGAGAAAACACCGGGGAGCTGTTTTTT. It specifies CSARRRGRENTGELFF.

A few counts support this clonotype. This chain links TRBV9 with TRBJ1-4; D remains unclear. Per germline, CDR1 SGDLS and CDR2 YYNGEE. V lost 0 bases and J lost 8, with 11 bases in between. The CDR3 is made up of 14 amino acids. The CDR3 loop is CASSVAGNGEKLFF. CDR3 DNA sequence: TGTGCCAGCAGCGTAGCGGGGAACGGCGAAAAACTGTTTTTT.